Each of the 25 T cell receptor beta chains below was sequenced from the same sample in a study of response to subunit inactivated influenza vaccine. TCRdb re-called the RT-PCR reads through MiXCR, storing one row per CDR3 protein. In the table there are hundreds of thousands of distinct CDR3 sequences, approximately 15% of which are singletons. The specimen comprised CD4+ T cells sorted from PBMCs, sampled about 24 months after vaccination. The receptors stem from a man aged 45-69 years who received an inactivated influenza vaccine.

This chain joins TRBV20-1 and TRBJ1-3; perhaps TRBD1 as D (5 bases). V was cut by 0 bases and J by 0 bases, with 9 bases left in between. The CDR3 totals 15 residues. The germline V gene has CDR1 DFQATT and CDR2 SNEGSKA (reference sequence). This CDR3 is CSARDGAASGNTIYF. CDR3 DNA: TGCAGTGCTAGAGATGGGGCAGCCTCTGGAAACACCATATATTTT.

This clonotype was picked up a small number of times. This rearrangement joins TRBV12-3 or TRBV12-4 to TRBJ2-7; the D is unclear. The germline V and J ends were trimmed by 3 bases and 2 bases, with 11 bases remaining between them. The CDR3 length is 14 residues. CDR3 in DNA: TGTGCCAGCAGTTTGGAAAGGGCCACCTACGAGCAGTACTTC. Translated, it gives CASSLERATYEQYF.

The chain recombines TRBV9 with TRBJ2-7; D tentatively fits TRBD1 or TRBD2 (5 bases each). The CDR3 loop spans 17 amino acids. Germline lookup yields CDR1 SGDLS and CDR2 YYNGEE. Trimming left V 0 bases short and J 0 bases short, with 16 bases between. DNA for the CDR3: TGTGCCAGCAGCGTAGCGGGACGGCCAGAAGCCTCCTACGAGCAGTACTTC. Its translation: CASSVAGRPEASYEQYF.

Worth noting for this clonotype: The CDR3 carries no conserved terminal phenylalanine or tryptophan, so it likely arises from a read error. The chain recombines TRBV28 with TRBJ2-6; 7 bases agree with TRBD2. Trimming removed 3 bases from V and 3 bases from J; junction bases left unmatched: 2. CDR3 length equals 15 residues. Germline CDR1 and CDR2: MDHEN and SYDVKM. In nucleotides, the CDR3 is TGTGCCAGCAGTTTCGGGGGGAGTGGGGCCAACGTCCTGACTTTA. This codes for CASSFGGSGANVLTL.

The rearrangement uses TRBV9 and TRBJ1-1; D may be TRBD1 (5 bases). The germline V gene encodes CDR1 SGDLS and CDR2 YYNGEE. This CDR3 has 14 amino acids. Trimming removed 5 bases at V and 2 bases at J, with 13 bases between. In nucleotides, the CDR3 is TGTGCCAGCAGGGGGGACTCCCCCAACACTGAAGCTTTCTTT. It encodes CASRGDSPNTEAFF.

The table lists this clonotype with many counts. The chain recombines TRBV20-1 with TRBJ1-5, with D perhaps TRBD1 (6 bases). The germline V gene encodes CDR1 DFQATT and CDR2 SNEGSKA (reference sequence). The CDR3 extends over 14 amino acids. V shed 2 bases and J shed 4 bases, with 12 bases lying between them. The CDR3, as DNA: TGCAGTGCTAGAATGGGGGGGGCTAATCAGCCCCAGCATTTT. It translates to CSARMGGANQPQHF.

This clonotype was seen a few times. The chain couples TRBV6-2 or TRBV6-3 to TRBJ2-7; 11 positions match TRBD2. J was trimmed by 3 bases and V by 4 bases; bases with no gene match: 11. Germline assignment: CDR1 MNHEY and CDR2 SVGEGT. The CDR3 runs 17 residues. The CDR3: CASSSFSSGRKFYEQYF. CDR3 nucleotides: TGTGCCAGCAGTTCCTTTTCTAGCGGGAGGAAGTTCTACGAGCAGTACTTC.

V and J are TRBV29-1 and TRBJ2-5, with 9 bases that match TRBD1. With 8 bases clipped from V and 5 bases from J, the junction kept 6 bases outside the gene matches. The CDR3 runs 12 residues. Germline lookup yields CDR1 SQVTM and CDR2 ANQGSEA. CDR3 DNA: TGCAGCTCGGGACAGGGCGTGGAGACCCAGTACTTC. Translating it yields CSSGQGVETQYF.

The CDR3, as DNA: TGCGCCAGCAGACTAAACAGGGGGCAAGAGACCCAGTACTTC. Translating it yields CASRLNRGQETQYF. V gene TRBV5-1 combines with J gene TRBJ2-5, with 8 nucleotides matching TRBD1. The CDR3 runs 14 residues. The trim removed 5 bases at V and 2 bases at J, leaving 5 bases unmatched. Germline values: CDR1 SGHRS, CDR2 YFSETQ.

The chain joins TRBV12-3 or TRBV12-4 to TRBJ2-5; weak D call: TRBD2 (5 bases). V was clipped by 5 bases and J by 11 bases, with 15 bases between them. The CDR3 totals 12 residues. In DNA form, the CDR3 reads TGTGCCAGCAGTCCCTCAAGGGAGCGACAGTACTTC. Amino acids: CASSPSRERQYF.

This clonotype was detected many times. This chain joins TRBV5-1 and TRBJ2-1; 8 bases are a match to TRBD1. Germline trimming cut 2 bases from V and 9 bases from J; bases unmatched to any gene: 4. Germline CDR1 reads SGHRS; CDR2 reads YFSETQ. This CDR3 has 13 residues. The CDR3 spells CASSLLQGGEQFF. The CDR3 DNA is TGCGCCAGCAGCTTACTACAGGGGGGTGAGCAGTTCTTC.

This clonotype was picked up a small number of times. The rearrangement joins TRBV24-1 to TRBJ2-5; 7 bases are shared with TRBD1. Per the germline V gene, CDR1 is KGHDR and CDR2 is SFDVKD. Losses at the gene ends were 3 bases for V and 1 base for J; bases not matched to a gene: 7. The CDR3 sequence is 16 residues long. This chain's CDR3 is CATSDRPGQPQETQYF. CDR3 coding DNA: TGTGCCACCAGTGATAGACCGGGACAGCCCCAAGAGACCCAGTACTTC.

The chain couples TRBV7-2 to TRBJ2-7; 10 nucleotides match TRBD1. Germline V gene sequence: CDR1 SGHTA, CDR2 FQGNSA. V shed 1 base, J shed 5 bases, and the junction held 8 bases outside the gene matches. This CDR3 has 16 residues. CDR3 residues: CASSLGAGTGVHEQYF. CDR3 coding DNA: TGTGCCAGCAGCTTAGGGGCCGGGACAGGGGTCCACGAGCAGTACTTC. The entire variable domain, with the rest obtained from reference TRBV7-2 and TRBJ2-7, is as follows: GAGVSQSPSNKVTEKGKDVELRCDPISGHTALYWYRQSLGQGLEFLIYFQGNSAPDKSGLPSDRFSAERTGGSVSTLTIQRTQQEDSAVYLCASSLGAGTGVHEQYFGPGTRLTVT.

In this sample, this clonotype turned up many times. V and J are TRBV12-3 or TRBV12-4 and TRBJ2-1; D is undetermined. This CDR3 has 13 amino acids. The germline V and J ends were trimmed by 6 bases and 5 bases, with 11 bases remaining between them. In DNA form, the CDR3 reads TGTGCCAGCAGATCCTACTGGGACAATGAGCAGTTCTTC. Translation: CASRSYWDNEQFF.

This sequence joins TRBV20-1 and TRBJ2-3; TRBD2 agrees at 16 bases. Per the germline V gene, CDR1 is DFQATT and CDR2 is SNEGSKA (reference sequence). Trimming at V came to 4 bases and at J to 2 bases, leaving 6 bases not matched to a gene. The CDR3 extends over 17 amino acids. In nucleotides, the CDR3 is TGCAGTGCTACGGGACTAGCGGGAGGGCAGAACACAGATACGCAGTATTTT. Amino acids: CSATGLAGGQNTDTQYF.

This clonotype appeared many times. This sequence joins TRBV5-6 and TRBJ2-2; D gene unclear. The V gene's germline CDR1 is SGHDT and CDR2 YYEEEE. This CDR3 has 13 residues. Trimming shortened V by 3 bases and J by 1 base, and 4 bases separated the two germline ends. The CDR3 loop reads CASSSQNTGELFF. As DNA, the CDR3 is TGTGCCAGCAGCTCACAGAACACCGGGGAGCTGTTTTTT.

This clonotype has ten or more counts. The genes are TRBV15 and TRBJ2-5; 8 nucleotides align to TRBD2. Germline CDR1 LNHNV, CDR2 YYDKDF (reference sequence). The CDR3 covers 13 residues. Trimming cost V 6 bases and J 4 bases; bases outside gene matches: 4. This CDR3 is CATRTGGGETQYF. For the CDR3, the DNA is TGTGCCACCAGAACGGGGGGGGGAGAGACCCAGTACTTC. Filled out from reference TRBV15 and TRBJ2-5, the complete variable domain reads DAMVIQNPRYQVTQFGKPVTLSCSQTLNHNVMYWYQQKSSQAPKLLFHYYDKDFNNEADTPDNFQSRRPNTSFCFLDIRSPGLGDTAMYLCATRTGGGETQYFGPGTRLLVL.

This clonotype showed up many times. The V and J genes are TRBV3-1 and TRBJ2-7; D unclear. This CDR3 is built from 11 residues. V was pared by 5 bases and J by 4 bases, with 6 bases between. Germline CDR1 reads LGHDT; CDR2 reads YNNKEL (reference sequence). CDR3 bases: TGTGCCAGCAGCTCTCAATACGAGCAGTACTTC. Encoded protein: CASSSQYEQYF.

In its sample, this clonotype was seen a few times. The V call is TRBV12-3 or TRBV12-4, the J call TRBJ2-2, with 10 bases fitting TRBD2. Germline trimming cut 8 bases from V and 4 bases from J; bases unmatched to any gene: 10. This CDR3 spans 16 amino acids. For the CDR3, the DNA is TGTGCCAGCCTGGCCCAGCGGGGGGGCATCACCGGGGAGCTGTTTTTT. Protein product: CASLAQRGGITGELFF.

This clonotype came up a few times. The gene calls are TRBV4-1 and TRBJ2-4; D is uncertain. V was cut by 1 base and J by 3 bases, with 13 bases left in between. The CDR3 loop spans 16 amino acids. CDR1 is MGHRA, CDR2 YSYEKL, per germline. The CDR3 sequence is CASSQAPLRLKNIQYF. In nucleotides, the CDR3 is TGCGCCAGCAGCCAAGCCCCGCTTAGGCTCAAAAACATTCAGTACTTC.

This chain joins TRBV5-5 and TRBJ2-2, with TRBD1 matching over 7 bases. The germline gives CDR1 SGHKS, CDR2 YYEKEE (reference sequence). The CDR3 covers 16 residues. Unmatched junction bases numbered 11, after V lost 3 bases and J lost 6 bases. CDR3 sequence: CASSSYRDSTAGELFF. As DNA, the CDR3 is TGTGCCAGCAGCTCCTACCGGGACAGTACAGCCGGGGAGCTGTTTTTT.

This clonotype was observed a handful of times. The CDR3 nucleotides read TGCAGTGCTAGACAAACGGGAGGACAGAACACCGGGGAGCTGTTTTTT. Translation: CSARQTGGQNTGELFF. The V call is TRBV20-1, the J call TRBJ2-2, with TRBD2 matching 7 bases. Trimming cost V 2 bases and J 1 base; bases outside gene matches: 7. Germline V gives CDR1 DFQATT, CDR2 SNEGSKA (reference sequence). The CDR3 has 16 residues.

This clonotype was observed many times. This rearrangement joins TRBV29-1 to TRBJ2-1; TRBD1 matches 10 bases. CDR1 is SQVTM and CDR2 is ANQGSEA in the germline V gene. Germline trimming cut 7 bases from V and 7 bases from J; bases unmatched to any gene: 7. CDR3 length equals 13 residues. The CDR3 DNA is TGCAGCGCCCGGACAGGGGGGGGGAATGAGCAGTTCTTC. Amino acid sequence: CSARTGGGNEQFF.

This clonotype has more than one count but fewer than ten. The rearrangement joins TRBV28 to TRBJ2-1; D remains unclear. Germline V gives CDR1 MDHEN, CDR2 SYDVKM. The length of the CDR3 is 14 residues. V lost 6 bases, J lost 2 bases, and 11 bases lay in between. In nucleotides, the CDR3 is TGTGCCAGCAGGGGGTCCGGGCCCTACAATGAGCAGTTCTTC. It codes for CASRGSGPYNEQFF.

This clonotype was recorded many times. The chain has TRBV7-2 and TRBJ1-2, with 9 bases fitting TRBD1. Germline V gene lookup returns CDR1 SGHTA and CDR2 FQGNSA. The CDR3 has 15 residues. The J segment lost 5 bases and the V segment lost 0 bases, leaving 4 bases of the junction unmatched. CDR3 loop: CASSLAGTGSYGYTF. CDR3 nucleotide sequence: TGTGCCAGCAGCTTAGCCGGGACAGGGTCGTATGGCTACACCTTC.